This T cell receptor (beta chain) was documented in a study of T cell clonotyping in hematopoietic cell transplantation. Findings and limits, study-wide: Broader posttransplant TCR repertoire diversity was predicted by graft donor and pretransplant recipient Inverse Simpson Index values. Few recipient clonotypes overlapped donors; over 97% were de novo at given depth. Cells were unsorted, so CD4 and CD8 contributions were not separated. Pathologically expanded recipient clonotypes increased progressively from day 30 to day 180 as diversity fell.

Using immunoSEQ multiplex PCR, the repertoire was profiled, and TCRdb retains in-frame clones only, with some absent. Of about 41,000 clones detected, about 95% appear once; the ten largest clones hold 0.95%. Trimming pared 6 bases from V and 5 bases from J, leaving 25 bases between. The CDR3 runs 17 residues. Germline V CDR1 and CDR2: GTSNPN, SVGIG (reference sequence). On this clone itself: What it binds is not known.

The rearrangement uses TRBV30 and TRBJ2-2; weak D call: TRBD1 (6 bases). Sequenced: peripheral blood mononuclear cells. The TCR originated in a man between 25 and 39 years old in good health. Some clones in this sample may be carry-over from other donors' samples. Here the CDR3 reads CACPIREGHPWTGELFF. For the CDR3, the DNA is TGTGCCTGCCCGATCCGAGAGGGACACCCGTGGACCGGGGAGCTGTTTTTT.